A single sample gave rise to the 22 T cell receptor beta chains below, sequenced in a study of cytomegalovirus exposure and HLA in healthy donors. The method was immunoSEQ multiplex PCR; TCRdb's version includes in-frame clones alone and lacks a portion of them. The table has about 130,000 clones, over 80% seen once. Source material: PBMCs. The receptors were sampled from a woman in her 30s in good health and CMV-seropositive.

The chain recombines TRBV5-1 with TRBJ2-3, with D hard to call. The germline V gene has CDR1 SGHRS and CDR2 YFSETQ. There are 14 residues in the CDR3. Trimming removed 4 bases at V and 2 bases at J, with 11 bases between. The CDR3 nucleotides read TGCGCCAGCAGCAACCCAGGCTACACAGATACGCAGTATTTT. It encodes CASSNPGYTDTQYF.

Concerning this clone itself: Relative to the germline gene, one junction end is altered; a read error may explain this. The chain links TRBV7-2 to TRBJ2-1; D ambiguous. This CDR3 contains 11 residues. Germline CDR1 reads SGHTA; CDR2 reads FQGNSA. The CDR3 DNA reads as TGTGCCAGCAGCGTAGCCAGTTTTAAGTTCTTC. Amino acids: CASSVASFKFF.

The chain employs TRBV2 and TRBJ2-1; 9 positions match TRBD2. CDR1 and CDR2 from the germline V gene are SNHLY and FYNNEI. The CDR3 is 14 residues long. J was trimmed by 7 bases and V by 11 bases; bases with no gene match: 12. Here the CDR3 reads CAHAGTSPRNEQFF. The CDR3 bases are TGTGCCCACGCCGGGACTAGCCCGAGGAATGAGCAGTTCTTC. The entire variable domain, with the rest obtained from reference TRBV2 and TRBJ2-1, is as follows: EPEVTQTPSHQVTQMGQEVILRCVPISNHLYFYWYRQILGQKVEFLVSFYNNEISEKSEIFDDQFSVERPDGSNFTLKIRSTKLEDSAMYFCAHAGTSPRNEQFFGPGTRLTVL.

The gene calls are TRBV5-6 and TRBJ1-1; D is ambiguous. The CDR3 has 12 residues. V gave up 4 bases and J gave up 3 bases, with 7 bases separating them. Looked up from germline, CDR1 is SGHDT and CDR2 is YYEEEE. The CDR3 DNA is TGTGCCAGCAGCCGCAGGTACACTGAAGCTTTCTTT. This encodes CASSRRYTEAFF.

Details on this clone: Germline is not matched at one junction end, which may reflect a read error. V is TRBV7-9 and J is TRBJ2-6; D not resolved. CDR1 and CDR2 from the germline V gene are SEHNR and FQNEAQ (reference sequence). The CDR3 totals 16 residues. The CDR3 loop is CASGFLAHSGANVLTF. DNA for the CDR3: TGTGCCAGCGGCTTTTTGGCACACTCTGGGGCCAACGTCCTGACTTTC.

The V gene is TRBV9, the J gene TRBJ2-5; 8 positions match TRBD2. This CDR3 is 16 amino acids long. The J segment lost 5 bases and the V segment lost 0 bases, leaving 9 bases of the junction unmatched. Germline CDR1 and CDR2: SGDLS and YYNGEE. CDR3: CASSVAAGESWETQYF. CDR3 coding DNA: TGTGCCAGCAGCGTAGCAGCGGGAGAATCCTGGGAGACCCAGTACTTC.

The chain employs TRBV4-1 and TRBJ2-7; possible D gene TRBD2, 6 bases. V shed 3 bases and J shed 2 bases, with 14 bases lying between them. The length of the CDR3 is 15 residues. Germline V gives CDR1 MGHRA, CDR2 YSYEKL. CDR3 protein: CASSQPGSGTYEQYF. CDR3 bases: TGCGCCAGCAGCCAGCCCGGGAGCGGCACCTACGAGCAGTACTTC.

A single count supports this clone. The V call is TRBV27, the J call TRBJ2-7, with 7 bases aligning to TRBD2. Germline loops: CDR1 MNHEY, CDR2 SMNVEV (reference sequence). The CDR3 is 15 residues long. The J segment lost 3 bases and the V segment lost 3 bases, leaving 8 bases of the junction unmatched. CDR3 protein: CASSFHPTSYYEQYF. Written as DNA, the CDR3 is TGTGCCAGCAGTTTTCATCCGACTAGCTACTACGAGCAGTACTTC.

This clone was observed once. The chain has TRBV28 and TRBJ1-3; D call uncertain. Per germline, CDR1 MDHEN and CDR2 SYDVKM. V was cut by 7 bases and J by 0 bases, with 10 bases left in between. This CDR3 spans 14 amino acids. CDR3 DNA sequence: TGTGCCAGCACTAGCCCGGGCTCTGGAAACACCATATATTTT. Protein sequence: CASTSPGSGNTIYF.

The rearrangement joins TRBV29-1 to TRBJ1-2, with 7 bases aligning to TRBD1. The germline gives CDR1 SQVTM, CDR2 ANQGSEA. There are 11 residues in the CDR3. The V segment lost 5 bases and the J segment 5 bases; nucleotides outside the gene matches: 2. The CDR3 nucleotides are TGCAGCGTTCTGACAGGGTATGGCTACACCTTC. It specifies CSVLTGYGYTF.

The chain employs TRBV29-1 and TRBJ1-3; 9 bases line up with TRBD1. The germline gives CDR1 SQVTM, CDR2 ANQGSEA. The CDR3 length is 13 residues. With V trimmed by 6 bases and J by 4 bases, 4 bases remained unmatched. The chain's CDR3 is CSVGTGRGNTIYF. CDR3 coding DNA: TGCAGCGTCGGGACAGGGCGGGGAAACACCATATATTTT. The variable domain in full, with the rest retrieved from reference TRBV29-1 and TRBJ1-3, is SAVISQKPSRDICQRGTSLTIQCQVDSQVTMMFWYRQQPGQSLTLIATANQGSEATYESGFVIDKFPISRPNLTFSTLTVSNMSPEDSSIYLCSVGTGRGNTIYFGEGSWLTVV.

This sequence joins TRBV4-1 and TRBJ2-2; 9 bases agree with TRBD2. The length of the CDR3 is 15 residues. With V trimmed by 4 bases and J by 4 bases, 4 bases remained unmatched. Germline CDR1 reads MGHRA; CDR2 reads YSYEKL. The CDR3 DNA is TGCGCCAGCAGCCGCGGGGGGGCGGGCACCGGGGAGCTGTTTTTT. It yields the protein CASSRGGAGTGELFF.

For this clone: One end of the junction varies from germline; a read error may be responsible. The V gene is TRBV18, the J gene TRBJ1-2; the D gene is possibly TRBD1 (5 bases). This CDR3 is built from 11 residues. CDR1 is KGHSH and CDR2 is LQKENI in the germline V gene. CDR3 amino acids: CASSPGAVALF. The DNA of the CDR3 is TGTGCCAGCTCACCAGGGGCGGTCGCCCTTTTC.

The rearrangement links TRBV6-1 to TRBJ2-7; D possibly corresponds to TRBD1 (7 bases). Trimming removed 5 bases at V and 4 bases at J, with 15 bases between. Germline V CDR1 and CDR2: MNHNS, SASEGT. The CDR3 runs to 14 residues. CDR3 coding DNA: TGTGCCAGCAGTTATGGAGGGGGCGGATACGAGCAGTACTTC. It encodes CASSYGGGGYEQYF.

This chain uses TRBV10-1 with TRBJ2-3; TRBD2 might be the D (6 bases). This CDR3 spans 14 amino acids. Between the trimmed V and J ends, which lost 4 bases and 4 bases, there was a span of 12 bases. Germline CDR1 WNHNN, CDR2 SYGVQD (reference sequence). CDR3 region: CASSAREKSDTQYF. CDR3 DNA: TGCGCCAGCAGTGCTCGGGAGAAATCAGATACGCAGTATTTT.

The chain joins TRBV4-2 to TRBJ1-5; no firm D call. Germline-derived CDR1 and CDR2 are LGHNA and YNFKEQ. This CDR3 contains 13 residues. V gave up 1 base and J gave up 7 bases, with 8 bases separating them. In DNA, the CDR3 is TGTGCCAGCAGCCAAGCGAGTAAGCAGCCCCAGCATTTT. This codes for CASSQASKQPQHF.

The rearrangement joins TRBV2 to TRBJ1-3; the D is unclear. The CDR3 contains 13 residues. Trimming stripped 3 bases from V and 0 bases from J, with 3 bases between. The germline V gene encodes CDR1 SNHLY and CDR2 FYNNEI. CDR3 in DNA: TGTGCCAGCAGTGACAGCTCTGGAAACACCATATATTTT. It encodes CASSDSSGNTIYF.

The genes are TRBV4-1 and TRBJ2-4; D is perhaps TRBD2 (6 bases). This CDR3 has 17 amino acids. V lost 2 bases and J lost 2, with 16 bases in between. From germline, CDR1 is MGHRA and CDR2 YSYEKL. CDR3 loop: CASSQSPGGSPKNIQYF. CDR3 coding DNA: TGCGCCAGCAGCCAATCACCCGGGGGAAGTCCCAAAAACATTCAGTACTTC.

The gene calls are TRBV4-1 and TRBJ2-7; possibly TRBD2 for D (5 bases). Trimming cost V 1 base and J 0 bases, with 13 bases left between them. Germline assignment: CDR1 MGHRA and CDR2 YSYEKL. The CDR3 is 16 residues long. CDR3 amino acids: CASSQAAGSFSYEQYF. The CDR3 DNA is TGCGCCAGCAGCCAAGCCGCGGGCTCTTTCTCCTACGAGCAGTACTTC.

The chain links TRBV7-6 to TRBJ2-3; TRBD1 agrees at 9 bases. Germline assignment: CDR1 SGHVS and CDR2 FNYEAQ. This CDR3 has 15 amino acids. V trimming: 0 bases; J trimming: 9 bases; junction bases outside the gene matches: 7. The chain's CDR3 is CASSLAPRTGDTQYF. CDR3 nucleotides: TGTGCCAGCAGCTTAGCCCCCAGGACAGGGGACACGCAGTATTTT.

The rearrangement joins TRBV5-1 to TRBJ2-2, with D unresolved. V dropped 6 bases and J dropped 2 bases, with 11 bases sitting between them. CDR3 size: 14 residues. Per germline, CDR1 SGHRS and CDR2 YFSETQ. The CDR3, as DNA: TGCGCCAGCACGGTACAGAGTAACACCGGGGAGCTGTTTTTT. This sequence encodes CASTVQSNTGELFF.

The chain employs TRBV27 and TRBJ2-1; maybe TRBD2 (5 bases). The CDR3 is made up of 16 amino acids. V was clipped by 1 base and J by 8 bases, with 18 bases between them. From germline, CDR1 is MNHEY and CDR2 SMNVEV (reference sequence). CDR3 in amino acids: CASSLLAWEQRDEQFF. CDR3 in DNA: TGTGCCAGCAGTTTATTAGCCTGGGAGCAGAGGGATGAGCAGTTCTTC.